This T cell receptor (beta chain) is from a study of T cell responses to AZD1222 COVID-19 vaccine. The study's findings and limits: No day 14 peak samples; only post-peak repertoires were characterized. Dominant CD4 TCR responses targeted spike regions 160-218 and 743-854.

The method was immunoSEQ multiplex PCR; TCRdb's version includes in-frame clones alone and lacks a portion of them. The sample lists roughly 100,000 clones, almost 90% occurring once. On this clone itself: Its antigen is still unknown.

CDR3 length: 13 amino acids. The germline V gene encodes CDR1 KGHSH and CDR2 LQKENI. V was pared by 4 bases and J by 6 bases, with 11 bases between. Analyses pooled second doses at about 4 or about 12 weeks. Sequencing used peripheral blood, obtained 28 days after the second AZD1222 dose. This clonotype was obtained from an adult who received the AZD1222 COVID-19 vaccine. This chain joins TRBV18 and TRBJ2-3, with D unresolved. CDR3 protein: CASSLGATDTQYF. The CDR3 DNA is TGTGCCAGCTCACTCGGAGCCACCGATACGCAGTATTTT.